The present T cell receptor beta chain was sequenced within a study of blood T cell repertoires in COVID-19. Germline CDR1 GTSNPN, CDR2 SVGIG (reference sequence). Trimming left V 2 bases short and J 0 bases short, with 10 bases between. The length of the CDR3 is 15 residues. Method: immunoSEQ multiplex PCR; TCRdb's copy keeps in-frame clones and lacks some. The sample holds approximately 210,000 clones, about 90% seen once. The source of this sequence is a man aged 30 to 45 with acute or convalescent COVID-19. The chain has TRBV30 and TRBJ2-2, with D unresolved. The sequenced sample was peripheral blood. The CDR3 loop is CAWSRSLANTGELFF. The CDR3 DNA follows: TGTGCCTGGAGTCGTAGCCTAGCGAACACCGGGGAGCTGTTTTTT.